The 17 T cell receptor beta chains listed next were all sequenced from one sample in a study of long-term antiretroviral therapy in people with HIV. The assay, immunoSEQ v3.0, was run at survey level. The assay was immunoSEQ multiplex PCR, and TCRdb's table has in-frame clones only and misses some. The sample has about 34,000 clones, nearly 95% seen once; the top ten hold roughly 3.5%. The source was unsorted PBMCs, collected 5.1 years after starting antiretroviral therapy. The receptors stem from a woman between 45 and 60 years old with HIV.

V and J are TRBV25-1 and TRBJ2-3; 7 bases align to TRBD2. CDR1 and CDR2 from the germline V gene are MGHDK and SYGVNS. The ends lost 1 base at V and 0 bases at J; junction bases unmatched: 4. This CDR3 contains 16 residues. This CDR3 is CASSEFGGVSTDTQYF. The CDR3 bases are TGTGCCAGCAGTGAATTTGGGGGGGTAAGCACAGATACGCAGTATTTT.

This sequence joins TRBV6-6 and TRBJ2-7; 8 bases line up with TRBD1. CDR1 MNHNY and CDR2 SVGAGI come from the germline V gene (reference sequence). The CDR3 is 16 residues long. J was trimmed by 0 bases and V by 0 bases; bases with no gene match: 4. CDR3 region: CASSYSPGQGSYEQYF. As DNA, the CDR3 is TGTGCCAGCAGTTACTCCCCCGGACAGGGCTCCTACGAGCAGTACTTC.

The chain joins TRBV7-2 to TRBJ1-1; D uncertain. This CDR3 comprises 14 residues. Germline V gene data show CDR1 as SGHTA and CDR2 as FQGNSA. The V gene lost 5 bases and the J gene lost 1 base, with 11 bases spanning the gap. CDR3 in amino acids: CASSLTLRNTEAFF. Here the CDR3 DNA reads TGTGCCAGCAGCCTTACACTTCGGAACACTGAAGCTTTCTTT.

This clone was seen only once. The chain links TRBV5-5 to TRBJ2-3, with 10 bases that match TRBD2. With 6 bases clipped from V and 6 bases from J, the junction kept 10 bases outside the gene matches. Germline values: CDR1 SGHKS, CDR2 YYEKEE (reference sequence). The CDR3 totals 15 residues. The CDR3 coding sequence is TGTGCCAGCATTCTTCCGGGACTAGCGAGCGATACGCAGTATTTT. Its translation: CASILPGLASDTQYF.

The rearrangement joins TRBV28 to TRBJ2-7; TRBD2 is a possible D gene (5 bases). CDR3 length equals 14 residues. Trimming stripped 5 bases from V and 0 bases from J, with 11 bases between. From germline, CDR1 is MDHEN and CDR2 SYDVKM. The CDR3 coding sequence is TGTGCCAGCAGTAGCGGACGGCGCTCCTACGAGCAGTACTTC. This gives the protein CASSSGRRSYEQYF. Using reference TRBV28 and TRBJ2-7 for the parts outside the CDR3, the full variable domain is DVKVTQSSRYLVKRTGEKVFLECVQDMDHENMFWYRQDPGLGLRLIYFSYDVKMKEKGDIPEGYSVSREKKERFSLILESASTNQTSMYLCASSSGRRSYEQYFGPGTRLTVT.

The rearrangement uses TRBV6-1 and TRBJ2-1; 7 bases fit TRBD2. The V gene end was trimmed by 0 bases and the J gene end by 3 bases; junction bases not matched to a gene: 5. Germline assignment: CDR1 MNHNS and CDR2 SASEGT. The CDR3 is 16 residues long. CDR3 loop: CASSEAPGLIYNEQFF. In DNA, the CDR3 is TGTGCCAGCAGTGAAGCCCCGGGACTAATCTACAATGAGCAGTTCTTC.

The chain uses TRBV2 and TRBJ2-7; the D call may be TRBD1 or TRBD2 (6 bases each). The ends were cut back, 6 bases at V and 0 bases at J, with 12 bases in the middle. Looked up from germline, CDR1 is SNHLY and CDR2 is FYNNEI. CDR3 length: 14 residues. CDR3 region: CASRRGDTSYEQYF. For the CDR3, the DNA is TGTGCCAGCAGGAGGGGGGACACCTCCTACGAGCAGTACTTC.

This chain links TRBV19 with TRBJ2-3; TRBD1 is a possible D gene (6 bases). Germline V gene lookup returns CDR1 LNHDA and CDR2 SQIVND (reference sequence). The V and J ends lost 4 bases and 3 bases respectively, with 11 bases between them. The length of the CDR3 is 14 residues. CDR3 DNA sequence: TGTGCCAGTAGTAGGGGTGGGACAACAGATACGCAGTATTTT. Protein sequence: CASSRGGTTDTQYF. Variable domain in full (rest from reference TRBV19 and TRBJ2-3): DGGITQSPKYLFRKEGQNVTLSCEQNLNHDAMYWYRQDPGQGLRLIYYSQIVNDFQKGDIAEGYSVSREKKESFPLTVTSAQKNPTAFYLCASSRGGTTDTQYFGPGTRLTVL.

The chain joins TRBV30 to TRBJ2-3; TRBD1 matches at 8 bases. This CDR3 is built from 15 residues. The germline CDR1 and CDR2 sequences are GTSNPN and SVGIG (reference sequence). V lost 4 bases, J lost 4 bases, and 10 bases stayed unmatched. In DNA form, the CDR3 reads TGTGCCTGGACCCTACAGGGGGTCCCTTCAGATACGCAGTATTTT. The encoded protein is CAWTLQGVPSDTQYF.

This clone was recorded a few times. The V and J genes are TRBV5-1 and TRBJ2-5; a possible D gene is TRBD2 (6 bases). This CDR3 contains 16 residues. Deletions cut 4 bases from V and 1 base from J, with 17 bases between. The germline V gene has CDR1 SGHRS and CDR2 YFSETQ. The CDR3 coding sequence is TGCGCCAGCAGCCCTGCTAGCGATGAGAGCCAAGAGACCCAGTACTTC. It encodes CASSPASDESQETQYF.

The chain combines TRBV11-2 with TRBJ1-1, with D maybe TRBD1 (6 bases). V was trimmed by 0 bases and J by 11 bases, leaving 22 bases between them. Germline V lookup: CDR1 SGHAT, CDR2 FQNNGV. The CDR3 is 16 amino acids. The CDR3, as DNA: TGTGCCAGCAGCTTAGATGCGGGACTAACCCTCACAGGGGCTTTCTTT. Amino acid sequence: CASSLDAGLTLTGAFF.

The rearrangement links TRBV7-9 to TRBJ1-5, with a tentative D call TRBD1 (6 bases). Germline V CDR1 and CDR2: SEHNR, FQNEAQ (reference sequence). Trimming cost V 0 bases and J 6 bases, with 9 bases left between them. CDR3 length equals 14 residues. CDR3 sequence (DNA): TGTGCCAGCAGCTTAGCACAGGGCGGTCAGCCCCAGCATTTT. It codes for CASSLAQGGQPQHF.

This sequence joins TRBV2 and TRBJ2-7; the D gene is possibly TRBD1 (6 bases). The germline V gene encodes CDR1 SNHLY and CDR2 FYNNEI. CDR3 length: 14 amino acids. Trimming took off 7 bases at V and 0 bases at J, with 13 bases between the two ends. For the CDR3, the DNA is TGTGCCAGCAAAGGGGACACAACCTCCTACGAGCAGTACTTC. It translates to CASKGDTTSYEQYF. The full variable domain, with the rest looked up from reference TRBV2 and TRBJ2-7, is EPEVTQTPSHQVTQMGQEVILRCVPISNHLYFYWYRQILGQKVEFLVSFYNNEISEKSEIFDDQFSVERPDGSNFTLKIRSTKLEDSAMYFCASKGDTTSYEQYFGPGTRLTVT.

V and J are TRBV19 and TRBJ1-3, with a possible D match to TRBD1 (6 bases). Trimming cost V 6 bases and J 2 bases, with 14 bases left between them. The CDR3 is 15 residues long. Germline lookup yields CDR1 LNHDA and CDR2 SQIVND (reference sequence). The CDR3 protein is CASRTGQRPGNTIYF. The CDR3 DNA is TGTGCCAGTAGGACCGGACAGAGACCTGGAAACACCATATATTTT.

This clone appeared once. This chain links TRBV9 with TRBJ1-2; no firm D call. CDR1 is SGDLS and CDR2 is YYNGEE in the germline V gene. This CDR3 has 13 residues. The V and J ends lost 0 bases and 7 bases respectively, with 10 bases between them. CDR3 in amino acids: CASSVEGGFGYTF. The DNA of the CDR3 is TGTGCCAGCAGCGTAGAGGGAGGGTTTGGCTACACCTTC.

This clone was detected only a few times. As DNA, the CDR3 is TGTGCTAGTGGTTTCGCTACAGGGGGCAGAGCTAACTATGGCTACACCTTC. Translated, it gives CASGFATGGRANYGYTF. The chain combines TRBV12-5 with TRBJ1-2, with 9 bases lining up with TRBD1. This CDR3 region has 17 residues. The trim removed 3 bases at V and 0 bases at J, leaving 8 bases unmatched. Germline-derived CDR1 and CDR2 are LGHNT and FRNRAP. Together with reference TRBV12-5 and TRBJ1-2, the CDR3 gives the full variable domain: DARVTQTPRHKVTEMGQEVTMRCQPILGHNTVFWYRQTMMQGLELLAYFRNRAPLDDSGMPKDRFSAEMPDATLATLKIQPSEPRDSAVYFCASGFATGGRANYGYTFGSGTRLTVV.

The chain recombines TRBV18 with TRBJ1-1; 7 nucleotides agree with TRBD1. V was pared by 3 bases and J by 1 base, with 5 bases of the junction left unmatched. Germline assignment: CDR1 KGHSH and CDR2 LQKENI. CDR3 size: 15 residues. The CDR3 spells CASSPPGTANTEAFF. DNA for the CDR3: TGTGCCAGCTCACCTCCCGGGACAGCGAACACTGAAGCTTTCTTT.